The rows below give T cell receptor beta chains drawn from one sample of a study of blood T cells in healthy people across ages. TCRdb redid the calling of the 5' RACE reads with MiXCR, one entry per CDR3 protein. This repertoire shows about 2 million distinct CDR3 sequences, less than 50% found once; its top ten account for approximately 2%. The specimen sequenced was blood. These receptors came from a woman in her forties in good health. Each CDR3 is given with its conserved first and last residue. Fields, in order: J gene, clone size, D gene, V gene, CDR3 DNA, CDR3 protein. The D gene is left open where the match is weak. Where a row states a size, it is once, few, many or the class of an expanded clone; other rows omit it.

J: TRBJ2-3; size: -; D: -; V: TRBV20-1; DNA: TGCAGTGCTAGCGGGGTGGCGTACCGTACGCAGTATTTT; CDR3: CSASGVAYRTQYF
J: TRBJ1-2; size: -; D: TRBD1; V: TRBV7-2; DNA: TGTGCCAGCAGCCGGGACAGGGAGGGTGGCTACACCTTC; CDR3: CASSRDREGGYTF
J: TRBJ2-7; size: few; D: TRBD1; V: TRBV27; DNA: TGTGCCAGCAGTTTACTACAGGGGTCTGCCTACGAGCAGTACTTC; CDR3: CASSLLQGSAYEQYF
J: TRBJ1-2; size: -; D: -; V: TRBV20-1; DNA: TGCAGTGCTAGAGTCGGAGGGACTAGCTATGGCTACACCTTC; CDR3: CSARVGGTSYGYTF
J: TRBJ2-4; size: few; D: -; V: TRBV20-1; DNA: TGCAGTGCTAGTGGCTACGGGGGAAACATTCAGTACTTC; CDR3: CSASGYGGNIQYF
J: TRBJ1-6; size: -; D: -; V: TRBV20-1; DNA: TGCAGTGCTATCCCCTCTCGGGGGCGTATAGGTTCACCCCTCCACTTT; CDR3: CSAIPSRGRIGSPLHF
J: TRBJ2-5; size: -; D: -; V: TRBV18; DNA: TGTGCCAGCTCACCGAGGGCTAGACTAGAGACCCAGTACTTC; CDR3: CASSPRARLETQYF
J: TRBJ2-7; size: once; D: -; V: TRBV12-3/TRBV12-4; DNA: TGTGCCTGCCGGGATAGTTCCCTCTACGAGCAGTACTTC; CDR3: CACRDSSLYEQYF
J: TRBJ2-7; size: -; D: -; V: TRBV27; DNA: TGTGCCAGCGTGGCAGGGCTTGGCGAGCAGTACTTC; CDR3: CASVAGLGEQYF
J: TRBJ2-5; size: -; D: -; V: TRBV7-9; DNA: TGTGCCAGCAGCACGACTACCCCAGAGACCCAGTACTTC; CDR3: CASSTTTPETQYF
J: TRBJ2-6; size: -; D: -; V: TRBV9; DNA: TGTGCCAGCAGCGCAGTCCCCCGCTCTGGGGCCAACGTCCCGACTTTC; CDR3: CASSAVPRSGANVPTF
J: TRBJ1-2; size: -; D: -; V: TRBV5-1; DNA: TGCGCCAGCAGGGTCTCTAACTATGGCTACACCTTC; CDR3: CASRVSNYGYTF
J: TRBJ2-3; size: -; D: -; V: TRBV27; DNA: TGTGCCAGCAGTACGCCGTGGGGGGGCAAGCACACAGATACGCAGTATTTT; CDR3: CASSTPWGGKHTDTQYF
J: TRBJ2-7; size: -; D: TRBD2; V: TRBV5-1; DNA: TGCGCCAGCAGCTTCTTACTAGCGGGGGCCCACAATGAGCAGTACTTC; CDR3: CASSFLLAGAHNEQYF
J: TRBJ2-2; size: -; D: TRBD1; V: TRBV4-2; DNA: TGTGCCAGCAGCCAATCCGGACAGGGGGGCGTCACCGGGGAGCTGTTTTTT; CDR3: CASSQSGQGGVTGELFF
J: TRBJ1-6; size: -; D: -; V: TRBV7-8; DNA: TGTGCCAGCAGACGAGAGACAGGAGATAATTCACCCCTCCACTTT; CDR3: CASRRETGDNSPLHF
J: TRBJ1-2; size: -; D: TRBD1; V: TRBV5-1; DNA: TGCGCCAGCAGCCTTCGGACAGGGAGGGACCTAGCTAACTATGGCTACACCTTC; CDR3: CASSLRTGRDLANYGYTF
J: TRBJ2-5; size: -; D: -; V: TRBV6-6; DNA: TGTGCCAGCACTATCGAGGGGGAGACCCAGTACTTC; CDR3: CASTIEGETQYF
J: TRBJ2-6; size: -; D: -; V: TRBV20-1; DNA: TGCAGCGTTTTGCTTACCGCTGGGGCCAACGTCCTGACTTTC; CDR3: CSVLLTAGANVLTF
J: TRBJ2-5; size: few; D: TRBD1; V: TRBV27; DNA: TGTGCCAGCAGCCTCGGACAGGGGGCTCCAGAGACCCAGTACTTC; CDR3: CASSLGQGAPETQYF
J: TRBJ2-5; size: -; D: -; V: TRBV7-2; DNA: TGTGCCAGCAGCTTAAGGGCCAGCCAAGAGACCCAGTACTTC; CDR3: CASSLRASQETQYF
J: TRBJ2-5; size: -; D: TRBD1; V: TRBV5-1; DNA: TGCGCCAGCAGCGTACTACAGGGGAAGTACCAAGAGACCCAGTACTTC; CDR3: CASSVLQGKYQETQYF
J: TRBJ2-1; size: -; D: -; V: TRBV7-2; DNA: TGTGCCAGCAGCTCCGACAGGATTGAGCAGTTCTTC; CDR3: CASSSDRIEQFF
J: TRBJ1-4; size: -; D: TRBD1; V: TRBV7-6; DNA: TGTGCCAGCAGCCTACGAGGACAGGGTGCAACTAATGAAAAACTGTTTTTT; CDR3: CASSLRGQGATNEKLFF
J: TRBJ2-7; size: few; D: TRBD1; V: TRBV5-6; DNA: TGTGCCAGCAGCTTGGGGACAGGAAGTTTAACCTACGAGCAGTACTTC; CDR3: CASSLGTGSLTYEQYF
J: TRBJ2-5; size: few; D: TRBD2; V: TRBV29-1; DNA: TGCAGCGTTCGGGGACTAGCGGGGGGTCAAGAGACCCAGTACTTC; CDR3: CSVRGLAGGQETQYF
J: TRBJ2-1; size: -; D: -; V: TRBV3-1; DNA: TGTGCCAGCAGGCAAATGGCTTTTACAAGGAATGAGCAGTTCTTC; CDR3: CASRQMAFTRNEQFF
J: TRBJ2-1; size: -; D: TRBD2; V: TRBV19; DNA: TGTGCCAGTACGTGGGCGGGGGGGCGGCGTGGCAATGAGCAGTTCTTC; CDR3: CASTWAGGRRGNEQFF
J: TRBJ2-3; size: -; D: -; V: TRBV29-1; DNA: TGCAGCGAGGTTGGCGGGTCTGGCACAGATACGCAGTATTTT; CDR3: CSEVGGSGTDTQYF
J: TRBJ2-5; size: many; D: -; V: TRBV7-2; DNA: TGTGCCAGCAGCTTAGTCCTGGGGACCCAGTACTTC; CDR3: CASSLVLGTQYF
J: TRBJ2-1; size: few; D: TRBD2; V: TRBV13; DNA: TGTGCCAGCAGCTTCTCCCTGACGGGCTTAGCGGGGGAAACTTCCTACAATGAGCAGTTCTTC; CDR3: CASSFSLTGLAGETSYNEQFF
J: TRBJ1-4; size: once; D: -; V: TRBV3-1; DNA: TGTGCCAGCAGTCCTCCACGGGCTAATGAAAAACTGTTTTTT; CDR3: CASSPPRANEKLFF
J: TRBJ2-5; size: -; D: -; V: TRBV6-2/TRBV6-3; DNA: TGTGCCAGCAGTGGGGGCCCGGCCGCCAGTCAAGAGACCCAGTACTTC; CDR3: CASSGGPAASQETQYF
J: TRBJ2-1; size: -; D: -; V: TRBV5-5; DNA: TGTGCCAGCAGCTTGGAGGCAGGGGACTACAATGAGCAGTTCTTC; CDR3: CASSLEAGDYNEQFF
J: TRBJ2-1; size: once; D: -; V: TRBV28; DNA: TGTGCCAGCAGCTCGCCGGGGGCCACCTCCCGACCTGTGGGTGAGCAGTTCTTC; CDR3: CASSSPGATSRPVGEQFF
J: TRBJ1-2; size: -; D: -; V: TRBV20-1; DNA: TGCAGTGCTAGTGCAGCTGTGGGAAACTATGGCTACACCTTC; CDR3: CSASAAVGNYGYTF
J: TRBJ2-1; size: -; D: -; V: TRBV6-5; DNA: TGTGCCAGCACCCCTGGGCAGGGGCACAATGAGCAGTTCTTC; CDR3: CASTPGQGHNEQFF
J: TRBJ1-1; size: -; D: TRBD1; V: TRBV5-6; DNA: TGTGCCAGCAGCTTCCAAGGGACAGGCAACACTGAAGCTTTCTTT; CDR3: CASSFQGTGNTEAFF
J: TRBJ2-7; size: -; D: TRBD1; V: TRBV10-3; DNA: TGTGCCATCAGTGCCGGGACAGGGGGCTACAATGAGCAGTACTTC; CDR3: CAISAGTGGYNEQYF
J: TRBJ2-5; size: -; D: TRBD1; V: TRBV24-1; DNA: TGTGCCACCAGTACGACCCGACAGGGGAAAGAGACCCAGTACTTC; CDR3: CATSTTRQGKETQYF